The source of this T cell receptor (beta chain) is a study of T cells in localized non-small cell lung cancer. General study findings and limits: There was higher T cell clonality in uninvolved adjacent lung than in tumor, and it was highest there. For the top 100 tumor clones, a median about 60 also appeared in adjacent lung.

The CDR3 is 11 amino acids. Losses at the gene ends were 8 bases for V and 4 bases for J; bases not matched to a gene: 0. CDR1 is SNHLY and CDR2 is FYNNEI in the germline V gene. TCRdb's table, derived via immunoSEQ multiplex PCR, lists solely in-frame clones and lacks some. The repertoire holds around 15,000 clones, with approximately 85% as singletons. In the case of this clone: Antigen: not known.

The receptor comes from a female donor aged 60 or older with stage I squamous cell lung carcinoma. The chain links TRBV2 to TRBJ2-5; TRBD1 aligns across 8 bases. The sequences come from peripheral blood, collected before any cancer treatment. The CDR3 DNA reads TGTGCCAGCGGACAGGGAGAGACCCAGTACTTC. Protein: CASGQGETQYF.